The T cell receptor (beta chain) under discussion was sequenced for a study of blood T cell repertoires in COVID-19. Across the whole study: PBMCs, B-cell-depleted T cells, or T cells were the source of the cDNA or gDNA that made up the material.

Original processing notes: Reference gene primer amplification yielded estimated nucleated cell counts. Profiled with immunoSEQ multiplex PCR; TCRdb holds only in-frame clones, not every one. That table gives V, J and clone size, and the DNA gave D and trimming. This sample has 90,000 to 150,000 clones; approximately 86% occur once, and the top ten carry almost 0.9%. CDR3 length: 15 residues. Trimming removed 6 bases from V and 4 bases from J; junction bases left unmatched: 10. The germline V gene encodes CDR1 LNHDA and CDR2 SQIVND (reference sequence). The source is a woman between 50 and 59 years old with active or convalescent COVID-19. Sequenced material: peripheral blood. This chain uses TRBV19 with TRBJ1-2, with TRBD1 matching over 8 bases. The CDR3 DNA is TGTGCCAGTAGCCCAAAGACAGGGGCGAGCTATGGCTACACCTTC. Encoded protein: CASSPKTGASYGYTF.